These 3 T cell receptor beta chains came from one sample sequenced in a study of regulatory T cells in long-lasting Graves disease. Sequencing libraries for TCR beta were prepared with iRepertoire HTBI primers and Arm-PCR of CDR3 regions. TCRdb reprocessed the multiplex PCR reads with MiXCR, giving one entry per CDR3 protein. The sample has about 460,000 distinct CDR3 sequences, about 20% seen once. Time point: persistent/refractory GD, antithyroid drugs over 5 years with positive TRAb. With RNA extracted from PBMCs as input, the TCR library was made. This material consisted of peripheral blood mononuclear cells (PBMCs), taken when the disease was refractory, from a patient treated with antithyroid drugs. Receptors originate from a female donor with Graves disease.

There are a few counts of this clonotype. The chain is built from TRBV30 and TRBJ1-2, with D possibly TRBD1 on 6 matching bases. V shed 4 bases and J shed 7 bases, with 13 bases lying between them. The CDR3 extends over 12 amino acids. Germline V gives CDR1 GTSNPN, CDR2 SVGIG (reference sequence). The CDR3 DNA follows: TGTGCCTGGAACAGGGTTATCACTGGCTACACCTTC. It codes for CAWNRVITGYTF.

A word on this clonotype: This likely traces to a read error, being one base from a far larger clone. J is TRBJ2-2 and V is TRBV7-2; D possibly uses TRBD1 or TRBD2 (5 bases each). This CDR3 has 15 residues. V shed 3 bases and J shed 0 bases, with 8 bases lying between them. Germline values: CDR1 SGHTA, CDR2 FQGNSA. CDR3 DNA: TGTGCCAGCAGCTTTGGGACGACGAACACCGGGGAGCTGTTTTTT. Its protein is CASSFGTTNTGELFF.

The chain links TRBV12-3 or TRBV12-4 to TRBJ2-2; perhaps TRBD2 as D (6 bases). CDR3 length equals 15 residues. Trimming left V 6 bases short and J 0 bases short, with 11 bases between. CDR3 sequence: CASSWGVPNTGELFF. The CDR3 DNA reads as TGTGCCAGCAGCTGGGGGGTTCCGAACACCGGGGAGCTGTTTTTT.